This T cell receptor (beta chain) comes out of a study of lymphopenia after photon versus proton radiotherapy (dated by TCRdb to between 2018 and 2021). At the level of the whole study: The immunological effects of photon versus proton radiation therapy were compared in patients with gastrointestinal tumors who developed high-grade lymphopenia. A cohort of approximately 20 patients with gastrointestinal tumors who received either photon or proton therapy and subsequently developed lymphopenia was included. The goal of the study was to characterize the differences between the two radiation modalities in how they affect the immune system.

A word on this clone: The target of this receptor is not known. Base qualities are not at hand, and no much larger clone is one base apart.

The receptor library was made with the immunoSEQ multiplex PCR assay. T cell repertoires were profiled with deep sequencing of rearranged TCR beta loci together with multiparametric flow cytometry. TCRdb limited this immuneACCESS table to in-frame rearrangements with V and J called. A share of clones is missing; checked studies link under half to unresolved V genes, and the rest is unexplained. This sample has about 61,000 clones in its table, and approximately 84% of those were observed once. More than 2% of the sample lies in the top ten. Results and caveats for the whole study, not just this receptor: Across the cohort, a larger post-nadir drop in TCR diversity was inversely correlated with overall survival time among patients who died. Relative stability during treatment was observed in proton-treated patients, whereas loss of naive T cells and TCR diversity and gain of effector/memory populations were observed in photon-treated patients. The authors looked at the survival association only in patients who died, and they framed better survival with proton therapy as a possibility rather than a demonstrated result. Once the lymphocyte count had reached its nadir, the repertoires of photon-treated patients showed oligoclonal expansion, particularly of CD8+ Temra cells, and this expansion drove the decline in diversity.

This sequence originates from a man aged 40-50 years with gastric cancer. Sample: peripheral blood, taken from a patient treated with photon-based radiotherapy.

The bases read TGTGCCACCAGCAGAGGAAGAAACAGTGGGGGCACTGAAGCTTTCTTT. Its amino acids are CATSRGRNSGGTEAFF. The chain was built from TRBV15 and TRBJ1-1; the D region possibly corresponds to TRBD1 (5 bases align). V is reduced by 1 base and J by 4 bases, leaving a spacing of 16 bases between them. In the germline V gene (reference sequence), CDR1 corresponds to LNHNV and CDR2 to YYDKDF. Measured from the cysteine to the phenylalanine, the CDR3 is 16 residues long. CDR3 DNA is the only sequence kept; it has 48 bases, read in frame from the first base.